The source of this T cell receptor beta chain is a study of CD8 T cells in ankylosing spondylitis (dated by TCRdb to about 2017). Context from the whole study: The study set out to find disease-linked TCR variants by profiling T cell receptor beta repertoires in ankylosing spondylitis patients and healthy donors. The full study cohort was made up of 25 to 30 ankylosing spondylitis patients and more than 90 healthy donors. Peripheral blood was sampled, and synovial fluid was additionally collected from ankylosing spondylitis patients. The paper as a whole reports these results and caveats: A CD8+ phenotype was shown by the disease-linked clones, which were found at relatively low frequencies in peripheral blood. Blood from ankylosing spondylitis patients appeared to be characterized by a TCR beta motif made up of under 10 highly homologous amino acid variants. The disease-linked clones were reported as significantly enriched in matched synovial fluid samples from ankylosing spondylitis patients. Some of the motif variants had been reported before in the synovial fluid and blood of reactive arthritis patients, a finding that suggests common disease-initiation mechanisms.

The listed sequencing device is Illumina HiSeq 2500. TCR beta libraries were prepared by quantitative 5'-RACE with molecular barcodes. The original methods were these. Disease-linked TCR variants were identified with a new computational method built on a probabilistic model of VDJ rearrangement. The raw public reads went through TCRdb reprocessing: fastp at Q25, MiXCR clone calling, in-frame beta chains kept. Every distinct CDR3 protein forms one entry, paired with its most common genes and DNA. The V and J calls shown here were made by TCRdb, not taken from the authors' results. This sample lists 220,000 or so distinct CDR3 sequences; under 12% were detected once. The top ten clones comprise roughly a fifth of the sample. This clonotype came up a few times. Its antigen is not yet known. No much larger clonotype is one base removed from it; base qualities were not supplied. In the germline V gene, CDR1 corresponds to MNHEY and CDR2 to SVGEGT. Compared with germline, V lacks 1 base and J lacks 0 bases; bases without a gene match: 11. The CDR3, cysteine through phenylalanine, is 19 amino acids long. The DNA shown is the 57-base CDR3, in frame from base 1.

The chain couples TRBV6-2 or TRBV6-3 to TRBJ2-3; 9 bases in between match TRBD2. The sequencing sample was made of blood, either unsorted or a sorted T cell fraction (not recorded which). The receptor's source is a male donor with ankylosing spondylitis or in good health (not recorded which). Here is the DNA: TGTGCCAGCAGTTACTATAATCCGGGACTAGCAGAGAGCACAGATACGCAGTATTTT. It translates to CASSYYNPGLAESTDTQYF.